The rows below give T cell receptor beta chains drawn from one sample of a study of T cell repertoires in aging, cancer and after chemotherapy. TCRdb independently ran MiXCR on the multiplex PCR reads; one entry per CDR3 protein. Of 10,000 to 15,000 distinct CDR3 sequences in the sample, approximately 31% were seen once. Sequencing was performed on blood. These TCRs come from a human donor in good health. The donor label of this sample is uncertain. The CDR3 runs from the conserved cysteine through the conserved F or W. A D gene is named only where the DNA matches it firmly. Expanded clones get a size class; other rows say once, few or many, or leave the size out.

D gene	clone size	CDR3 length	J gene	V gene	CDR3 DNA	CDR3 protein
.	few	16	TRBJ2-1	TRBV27	TGTGCCAGCAGTTCGGGGCGAACTGCAACTTACAATGAGCAGTTCTTC	CASSSGRTATYNEQFF
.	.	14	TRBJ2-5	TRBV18	TGTGCCAGCTCCGTAGCGGTAGACCAAGAGACCCAGTACTTC	CASSVAVDQETQYF
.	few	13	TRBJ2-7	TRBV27	TGTGCCAGCAGTTTAAACTCCGCATACGAGCAGTACTTC	CASSLNSAYEQYF
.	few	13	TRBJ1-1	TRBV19	TGTGCCAGTAGTATAGTAATTGGGGATGAAGCTTTCTTT	CASSIVIGDEAFF
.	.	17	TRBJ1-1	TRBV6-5	TGTGCCAGCAGTTATCTCGCACCCAAGTACACACACACTGAAGCTTTCTTT	CASSYLAPKYTHTEAFF
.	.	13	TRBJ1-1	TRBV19	TGTGCCAGTAGTATCATTTTGGGATTTGAAGCTTTCTTT	CASSIILGFEAFF
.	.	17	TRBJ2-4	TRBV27	TGTGCCAGCAGTTTAATCTCCACTAGGACAATCATGCACATTCAGTACTTC	CASSLISTRTIMHIQYF
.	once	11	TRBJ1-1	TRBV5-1	TGCGCCAGCAGCTTCAATGGAGGGGCTTTCTTT	CASSFNGGAFF
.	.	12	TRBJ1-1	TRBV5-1	TGCGCCAGCAGCTTGTGGGATGGTGAAGCTTTCTTT	CASSLWDGEAFF
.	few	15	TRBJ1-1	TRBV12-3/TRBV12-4	TGTGCCAGCAGTTTAAGGACCGGGAATTCGGGGCAAGCTTTCTTT	CASSLRTGNSGQAFF
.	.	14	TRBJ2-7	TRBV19	TGTGCCAGTAGTATTCGCGACAGGACCTACGAGCAGTACTTC	CASSIRDRTYEQYF
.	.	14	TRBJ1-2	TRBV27	TGTGCCAGGAGTTTACACGTTTCGGGGGGCAGTTACACCTTC	CARSLHVSGGSYTF
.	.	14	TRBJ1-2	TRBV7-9	TGTGCCAGCAGCACCAATACGGGGAACTATGGCTACACCTTC	CASSTNTGNYGYTF
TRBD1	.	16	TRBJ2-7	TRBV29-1	TGCAGCGTTGAAGATCTTAAGGGGACAGGGGGCTACGAGCAGTACTTC	CSVEDLKGTGGYEQYF
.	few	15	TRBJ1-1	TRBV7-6	TGTGCCAGCAGCCTTCTGGGGGCGGAGGAGACTGAAGCTTTCTTT	CASSLLGAEETEAFF
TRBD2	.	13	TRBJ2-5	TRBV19	TGTGCCAGTAGTATAAATGGGGAGGGGACCCAGTACTTC	CASSINGEGTQYF
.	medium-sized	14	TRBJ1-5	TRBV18	TGTGCCAGCTCACCCAGCGGAAGCAATCAGCCCCAGCATTTT	CASSPSGSNQPQHF
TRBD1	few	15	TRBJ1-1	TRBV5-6	TGTGCCAGCAGCTTGCGCGGGACAGCGAACACTGAAGCTTTCTTT	CASSLRGTANTEAFF
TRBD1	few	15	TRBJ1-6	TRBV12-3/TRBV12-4	TGTGCCAGCATCGCCGGGACAGGGGATAATTCACCCCTCCACTTT	CASIAGTGDNSPLHF
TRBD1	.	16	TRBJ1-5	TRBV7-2	TGTGCCAGCAGCTTTTCAAGGGGGCGCCCCGATCAGCCCCAGCATTTT	CASSFSRGRPDQPQHF
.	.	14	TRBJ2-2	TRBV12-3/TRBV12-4	TGTGCCAGCAGTACGGACAGATACACCGGGGAGCTGTTTTTT	CASSTDRYTGELFF
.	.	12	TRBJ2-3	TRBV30	TGTGCCTGGAGTCCCCCAACAGATACGCAGTATTTT	CAWSPPTDTQYF
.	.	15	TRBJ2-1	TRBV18	TGTGCCAGCTCATCACCGGGAACAGATTACAATGAGCAGTTCTTC	CASSSPGTDYNEQFF
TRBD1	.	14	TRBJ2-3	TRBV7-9	TGTGCCAGCAGCTCCGGACAGGACGGAGATACGCAGTATTTT	CASSSGQDGDTQYF
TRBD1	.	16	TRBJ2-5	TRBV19	TGTGCCAGTAGTGAAACAGGGGGTGAGAGCCGAGAGACCCAGTACTTC	CASSETGGESRETQYF
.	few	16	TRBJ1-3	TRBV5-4	TGTGCCAGCAGCCTAGGAGGCGCAAACTCTGGAAACACCATATATTTT	CASSLGGANSGNTIYF
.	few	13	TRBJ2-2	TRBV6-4	TGTGCCAGCAGTGTGGGGGACACCGGGGAGCTGTTTTTT	CASSVGDTGELFF
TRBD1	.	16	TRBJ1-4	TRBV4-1	TGCGCCAGCAGCCAAGACCCTGGACAGGGATTTGAAAAACTGTTTTTT	CASSQDPGQGFEKLFF
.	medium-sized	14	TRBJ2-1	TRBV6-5	TGTGCCAGCAGTTATGGACAGCTTTACAATGAGCAGTTCTTC	CASSYGQLYNEQFF
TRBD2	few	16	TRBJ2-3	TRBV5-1	TGCGCCAGCAGCTGGACTAGCGGGGCCCCCACAGATACGCAGTATTTT	CASSWTSGAPTDTQYF
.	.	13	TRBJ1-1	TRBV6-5	TGTGCCATCAGTCCCCAATCGAACACTGAAGCTTTCTTT	CAISPQSNTEAFF
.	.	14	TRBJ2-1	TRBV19	TGTGCCAGTAGTATTGCAGGGCCCTACAATGAGCAGTTCTTC	CASSIAGPYNEQFF
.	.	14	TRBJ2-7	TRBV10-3	TGCGCCAGCAGTGAGTCTGGCAGGGAACACGAGCAGTACTTC	CASSESGREHEQYF
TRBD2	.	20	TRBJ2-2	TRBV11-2	TGTGCCAGCAGCTTGCTTGGGACTAGCGTAAATCGGGGGAACACCGGGGAGCTGTTTTTT	CASSLLGTSVNRGNTGELFF
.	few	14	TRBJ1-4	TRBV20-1	TGCAGTGCTAGAGATGGGTCAACTAATGAAAAACTGTTTTTT	CSARDGSTNEKLFF
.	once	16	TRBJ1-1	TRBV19	TGTGCCAGTCGTGACGGACTCGGGGAGGGGAATTCTGAAGCTTTCTTT	CASRDGLGEGNSEAFF
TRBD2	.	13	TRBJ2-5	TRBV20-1	TGCAGTGCCACCTGGGGGGGCCAAGAGACCCAGTACTTC	CSATWGGQETQYF
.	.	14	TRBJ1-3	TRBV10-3	TGTGCCATCAGTGATGGACGCTCTGGAAACACCATATATTTT	CAISDGRSGNTIYF
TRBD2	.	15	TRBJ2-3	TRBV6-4	TGTGCCAGCAGTGAGACTAGCGGGGGCTCAGATACGCAGTATTTT	CASSETSGGSDTQYF
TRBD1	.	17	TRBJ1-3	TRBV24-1	TGTGCCACCAGTGACCCCCGACAGGGAGGCTTTGGAAACACCATATATTTT	CATSDPRQGGFGNTIYF
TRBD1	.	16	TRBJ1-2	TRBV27	TGTGCCAGCAGCAGTCCCGGGACAGGGGGCGCGGGTGGCTACACCTTC	CASSSPGTGGAGGYTF